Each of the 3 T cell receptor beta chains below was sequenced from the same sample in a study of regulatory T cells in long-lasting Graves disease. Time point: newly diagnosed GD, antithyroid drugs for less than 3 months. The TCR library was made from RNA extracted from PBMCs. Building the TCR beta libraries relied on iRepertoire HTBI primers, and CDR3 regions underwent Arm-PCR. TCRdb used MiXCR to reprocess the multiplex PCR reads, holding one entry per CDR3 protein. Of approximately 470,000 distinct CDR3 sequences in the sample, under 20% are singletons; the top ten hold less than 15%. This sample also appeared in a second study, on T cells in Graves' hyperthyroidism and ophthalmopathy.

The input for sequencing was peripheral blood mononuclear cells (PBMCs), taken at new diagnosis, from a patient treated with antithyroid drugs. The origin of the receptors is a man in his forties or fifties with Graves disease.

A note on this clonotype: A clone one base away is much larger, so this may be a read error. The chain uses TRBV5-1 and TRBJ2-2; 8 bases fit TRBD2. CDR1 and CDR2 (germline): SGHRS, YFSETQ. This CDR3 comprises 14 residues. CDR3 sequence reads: CAGRAGTSTGELFF. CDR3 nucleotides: TGCGCCGGCAGAGCCGGGACTAGCACCGGGGAGCTGTTTTTT.

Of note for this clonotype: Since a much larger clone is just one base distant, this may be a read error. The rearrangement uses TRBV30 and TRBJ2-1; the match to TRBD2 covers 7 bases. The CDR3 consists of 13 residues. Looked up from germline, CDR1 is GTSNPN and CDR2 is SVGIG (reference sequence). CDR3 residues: CAWAAGYYNGQFF. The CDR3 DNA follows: TGTGCCTGGGCAGCGGGATACTACAATGGGCAGTTCTTC. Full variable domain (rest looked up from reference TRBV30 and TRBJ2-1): SQTIHQWPATLVQPVGSPLSLECTVEGTSNPNLYWYRQAAGRGLQLLFYSVGIGQISSEVPQNLSASRPQDRQFILSSKKLLLSDSGFYLCAWAAGYYNGQFFGPGTRLTVL.

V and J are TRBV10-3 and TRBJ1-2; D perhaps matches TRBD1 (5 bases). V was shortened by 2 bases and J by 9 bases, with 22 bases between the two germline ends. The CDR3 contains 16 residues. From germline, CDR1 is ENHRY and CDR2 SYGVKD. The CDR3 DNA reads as TGTGCCATCAGTGAGGCCAGGGCCGGAACCCCAATCAGCTACACCTTC. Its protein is CAISEARAGTPISYTF.